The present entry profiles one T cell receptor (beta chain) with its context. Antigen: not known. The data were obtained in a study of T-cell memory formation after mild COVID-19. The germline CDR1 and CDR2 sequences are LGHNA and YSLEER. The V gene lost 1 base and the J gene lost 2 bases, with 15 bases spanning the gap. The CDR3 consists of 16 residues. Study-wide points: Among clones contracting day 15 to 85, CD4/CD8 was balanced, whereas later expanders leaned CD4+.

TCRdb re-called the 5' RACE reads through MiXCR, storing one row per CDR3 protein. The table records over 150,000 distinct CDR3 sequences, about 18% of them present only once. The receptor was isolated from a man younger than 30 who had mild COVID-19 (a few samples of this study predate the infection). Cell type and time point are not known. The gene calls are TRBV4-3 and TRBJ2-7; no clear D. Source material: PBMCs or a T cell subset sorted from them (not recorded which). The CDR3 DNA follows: TGCGCCAGCAGCCAAGTCACGGATTTGCCCCCCTACGAGCAGTACTTC. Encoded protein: CASSQVTDLPPYEQYF.